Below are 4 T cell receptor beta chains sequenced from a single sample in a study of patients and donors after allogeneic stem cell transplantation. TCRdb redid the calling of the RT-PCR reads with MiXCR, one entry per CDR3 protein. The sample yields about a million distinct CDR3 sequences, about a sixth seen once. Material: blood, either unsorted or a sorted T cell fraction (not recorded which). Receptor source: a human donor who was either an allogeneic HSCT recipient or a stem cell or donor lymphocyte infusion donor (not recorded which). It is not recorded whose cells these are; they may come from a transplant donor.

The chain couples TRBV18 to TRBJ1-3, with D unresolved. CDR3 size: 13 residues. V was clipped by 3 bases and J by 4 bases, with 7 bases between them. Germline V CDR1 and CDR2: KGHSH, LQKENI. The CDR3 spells CASSPSGGNTIYF. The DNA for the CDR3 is TGTGCCAGCTCACCGTCGGGGGGAAACACCATATATTTT.

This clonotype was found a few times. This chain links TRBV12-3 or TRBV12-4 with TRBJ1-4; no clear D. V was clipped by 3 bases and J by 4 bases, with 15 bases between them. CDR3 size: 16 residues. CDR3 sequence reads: CASSFELGLGNEKLFF. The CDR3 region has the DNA TGTGCCAGCAGTTTTGAATTAGGCCTGGGTAATGAAAAACTGTTTTTT.

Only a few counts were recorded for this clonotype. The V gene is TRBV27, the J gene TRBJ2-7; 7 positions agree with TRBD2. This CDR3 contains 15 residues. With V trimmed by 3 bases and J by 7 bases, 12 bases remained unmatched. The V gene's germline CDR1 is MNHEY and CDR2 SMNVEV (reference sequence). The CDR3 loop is CASSFAGEGPGEQYF. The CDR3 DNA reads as TGTGCCAGCAGTTTCGCGGGGGAGGGCCCTGGTGAGCAGTACTTC.

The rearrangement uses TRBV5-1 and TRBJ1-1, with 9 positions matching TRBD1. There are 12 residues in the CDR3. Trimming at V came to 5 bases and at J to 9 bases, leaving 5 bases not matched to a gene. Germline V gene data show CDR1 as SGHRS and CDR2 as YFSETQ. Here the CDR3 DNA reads TGCGCCAGCAGTGGGACAGGGTTCCAAGCTTTCTTT. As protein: CASSGTGFQAFF.